This TCR beta chain was documented in a study of Graves' ophthalmopathy and Graves' hyperthyroidism. There are 15 residues in the CDR3. Trimming took off 1 base at V and 6 bases at J, with 14 bases between the two ends. Germline CDR1 is SGHRS and CDR2 is YFSETQ. Patients were diagnosed from clinical symptoms, serum thyroxine, TRAb, thyroid ultrasound and orbital computed tomography. Study-wide results and caveats: Blood also harbored most expanded thyroid clonotypes above 0.001 frequency. Between ophthalmopathy and stable hyperthyroidism, a 13-signature model drew a separation with around 88% sensitivity and approximately 77% specificity.

As to this clonotype: Its antigen is unidentified.

As the template, RNA transcripts were used to amplify TCR beta CDR3 regions. RT-PCR was first run with HTBI primers, then multiplex PCR in a second round. Via MiXCR, TCRdb re-called the multiplex PCR reads, giving one row per CDR3 protein. The table lists about 600,000 distinct CDR3 sequences, under 45% of them singletons. The V gene is TRBV5-1, the J gene TRBJ2-1, with D possibly matching TRBD1 (6 bases). The origin of this receptor is an adult man with Graves' hyperthyroidism. Sample: peripheral blood or thyroid tissue (not recorded which). The DNA for the CDR3 is TGCGCCAGCAGCTTGACAGGGAAGGCTGGCAATGAGCAGTTCTTC. Translated, it gives CASSLTGKAGNEQFF.